Described below is a single T cell receptor (beta chain) sequence and its context. The target of this receptor is not known. Note that gene names and germline sequences for this receptor are mouse ones. The read is 1 residue too short to cover the CDR3 end, so that end is filled in from the germline J gene. The junction shows trimming of 3 bases on V and 3 bases on J, and the gene matches do not reach 7 bases of it. The germline V gene (reference sequence) sets CDR1 to LGHNA and CDR2 to YNLKQL. Reading from cysteine to phenylalanine, the CDR3 counts 15 amino acids. Part of the CDR3 DNA is given, 42 bases translated from base 1. This entry belongs to a study of tissue T cells after allogeneic stem cell transplantation (dated by TCRdb to between 2021 and 2023). The study in broad terms: The study profiled TCR beta repertoires across many tissues from research autopsies of patients with and without GVHD, plus mouse models of GVHD. The human part of the study was a prospective observational study with no blinding and no randomization. The investigation overall reported the following: Within patients, how anatomically similar tissues were was a major factor shaping TCR repertoire composition, regardless of disease or transplant status. Not many T cell clones showed up in more than one patient, yet clustering based on motifs uncovered repertoire signatures that were shared across patients in a tissue-specific way. In both patients and mice, T cells from blood and spleen picked up only a limited part of the TCR repertoire that was detected in tissues. The study did not establish which tissue TCRs were alloreactive or antigen-specific, and some clones may have been host cells that persisted. The patient cohort was small and clinically heterogeneous, and sampling depth was acknowledged as a limitation.

The library came from the immunoSEQ multiplex PCR assay. TCRbeta CDR3 sequencing was performed at survey depth by Adaptive Biotechnologies, and CDR3 sequences, V/J genes, productive frequency and template counts were reported. Amplification of TCR beta CDR3 regions started from genomic DNA instead of RNA. Per the original workflow: Jensen-Shannon divergence served to quantify pairwise repertoire overlap between tissues, with 0 meaning identical and 1 meaning complete divergence. Based on pairwise JSD values, tissues were grouped by single-linkage agglomerative hierarchical clustering, and the results were shown as dendrograms. GLIPH2 was run on all patient samples with simulation_depth 1000, kmer_min_depth 3, cdr3_length_cutoff 8, keeping groups with more than two unique CDR3s. A standardized tissue-overlap score was calculated by extrapolating Jaccard GLIPH-group overlap across patients to a standard repertoire size of 1000 clones. Associations of diversity with clinical or experimental variables used linear mixed-effect models with tissue fixed effects and individual random effects. TCRdb limited this immuneACCESS table to in-frame rearrangements with V and J called. A share of clones is missing; checked studies link under half to unresolved V genes, and the rest is unexplained. V and J calls and clone size are given by that table; D and trimming were obtained from the DNA. The sample table records more than 45,000 clones; roughly 73% of these occur just once. The ten largest clones take up about 0.71% of the sample.

The rearranged segments are TRBV5 and TRBJ2-7; TRBD2 agrees with 8 junctional bases. The sequenced sample was sorted cells pooled from one or two spleens. The receptor comes from a pool of C57BL/6 mice in good health. Incomplete CDR3 DNA: TGTGCCAGCAGCCAGACGGAGACTGGGGTCTATGAACAGTAC. Its amino acids are CASSQTETGVYEQY. The CDR3 in its entirety is CASSQTETGVYEQYF.